This T cell receptor (beta chain) was captured in a study of T cell responses to AZD1222 COVID-19 vaccine. Libraries were prepared by immunoSEQ multiplex PCR; TCRdb keeps only in-frame clonotypes and omits some of them. The sample records about 35,000 clones, 70% to 90% being singletons. Trimming stripped 6 bases from V and 0 bases from J, with 10 bases between. The germline V gene encodes CDR1 SGHRS and CDR2 YFSETQ. CDR3 length: 14 residues. Study conclusions and caveats: White British donors predominated, females outnumbered males, and clonal diversity was possibly underestimated. The study found vaccine-associated CD4 TCRs spanning spike, dominant at 160-218 and 743-854. Regions left unmutated in variants are reportedly the target of nearly half of spike-specific TCRs.

For this clone: Its matching antigen is unknown.

Whether given at about 4 or about 12 weeks, second doses were pooled. This sample comprised peripheral blood, obtained 28 days after the second AZD1222 dose. V and J are TRBV5-1 and TRBJ1-3; no reliable D call. The TCR sequence derives from an adult who received the AZD1222 COVID-19 vaccine. CDR3 sequence (DNA): TGCGCCAGCATGCAGGACTACTCTGGAAACACCATATATTTT. It codes for CASMQDYSGNTIYF.